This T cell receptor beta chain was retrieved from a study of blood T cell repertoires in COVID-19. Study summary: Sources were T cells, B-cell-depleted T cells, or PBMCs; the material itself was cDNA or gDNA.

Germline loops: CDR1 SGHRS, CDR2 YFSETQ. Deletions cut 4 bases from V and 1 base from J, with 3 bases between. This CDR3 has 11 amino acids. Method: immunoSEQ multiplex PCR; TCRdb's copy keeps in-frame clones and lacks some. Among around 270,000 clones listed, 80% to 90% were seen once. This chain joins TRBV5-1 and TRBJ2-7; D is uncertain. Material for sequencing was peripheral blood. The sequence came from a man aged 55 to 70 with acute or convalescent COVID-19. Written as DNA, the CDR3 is TGCGCCAGCAGCCCTTCCTACGAGCAGTACTTC. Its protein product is CASSPSYEQYF.